This T cell receptor (beta chain) was sequenced for a study of blood T cell repertoires in COVID-19 (dated by TCRdb to about 2020). About the study as a whole: Collaborator samples came from the United States, Italy and Spain and covered acute and convalescent phases of COVID-19. The repertoires were made available in a free public database intended to serve as a resource for research on the immune response to SARS-CoV-2. Samples came from the ongoing ImmuneRACE study (first 160 participants) plus 1,254 subjects from 6 global collaborators. The prospective study material was composed of cDNA or gDNA derived from T cells, B-cell-depleted T cells, or PBMCs. The sample metadata nearly always contained a de-identified subject ID, COVID-19 status, age in years and sex. Subjects who had been exposed to COVID-19, were actively infected with it, or had recovered from it provided the deeply sampled blood TCRbeta repertoires that made up the dataset. Where available, HLA class I and class II types were obtained from metadata supplied by the sample provider rather than from assay-based typing.

Each collaborating institution followed its own protocols to collect whole blood in K2EDTA tubes. For TCRbeta analysis, collaborators shipped samples in one of three forms: frozen whole blood, isolated PBMCs, or DNA extracted from either of those sample types. Points on this clone: The clone's antigen remains unknown. No clone much larger than this one lies a single base away; base qualities are absent.

The immunoSEQ Assay, a bias-controlled multiplex PCR, was used to amplify TCRbeta CDR3 regions from genomic DNA. The authors processed their data as follows. The number of nucleated cells in each sample was estimated from the amplification of reference gene primers within the assay. To quantify the absolute abundance of each unique TCRbeta CDR3 rearrangement, sequence reads were collapsed and filtered. Productive Simpson clonality was computed per sample as the square root of Simpson's diversity index over productive rearrangements. TCRdb provides this immuneACCESS table in a form limited to in-frame rearrangements. Some clones are lacking; in checked studies, under half of them reflect an unresolved V gene, and why the rest are absent is not known. That table furnishes V, J and clone size, whereas the DNA furnished D and trimming. The sample profile shows 150,000 or so clones; around four fifths of them were found once. Of the sample, around 35% is held by the ten largest clones.

Study-wide findings and limitations: The amount of clinical and demographic metadata varied by source and participant and was provided uncurated.

The V end loses 1 base and the J end loses 0 bases, and a stretch of 3 bases separates them. The germline V gene sets CDR1 to SGHTA and CDR2 to FQGNSA. Including the terminal cysteine and phenylalanine, the CDR3 comprises 13 residues. CDR3 DNA is the only sequence kept; it has 39 bases, read in frame from the first base. This TCR was sampled from a human donor in a cohort sampled during active COVID-19. The V gene is TRBV7-2 and the J gene is TRBJ1-1, with no confidently assigned D gene. The sample taken for sequencing was peripheral blood. The CDR3 reads as follows: CASSLGMNTEAFF. The DNA reads as follows: TGTGCCAGCAGCTTAGGTATGAACACTGAAGCTTTCTTT.